The following is a T cell receptor beta chain sequence with its context. Its antigen is undetermined. This entry comes from a study of T cell responses to AZD1222 COVID-19 vaccine. The overall study: Pooling of second doses given at about 4 or about 12 weeks was done. Study-wide results and caveats: Sampling that yielded the repertoires occurred only after the peak T cell response. Mapped onto spike, vaccine-associated CD4 TCRs spanned it and were dominant at 160-218 and 743-854.

Looked up from germline, CDR1 is SGHKS and CDR2 is YYEKEE (reference sequence). Trimming cost V 4 bases and J 10 bases; bases outside gene matches: 10. The CDR3 consists of 13 residues. Some clones are missing from TCRdb's copy, which holds only in-frame ones; the method was immunoSEQ multiplex PCR. This sample carries 150,000 or so clones, just over 90% of them seen once, and the ten largest clones take over 1.2%. This sequence originates from an adult in good health. Sequenced material: peripheral blood, taken on day 0 of AZD1222 vaccination. The rearrangement links TRBV5-5 to TRBJ1-2, with 7 bases lining up with TRBD1. The CDR3, as DNA: TGTGCCAGCAGCCTAGGACAGGCTCTCCCCTACACCTTC. Translation: CASSLGQALPYTF.